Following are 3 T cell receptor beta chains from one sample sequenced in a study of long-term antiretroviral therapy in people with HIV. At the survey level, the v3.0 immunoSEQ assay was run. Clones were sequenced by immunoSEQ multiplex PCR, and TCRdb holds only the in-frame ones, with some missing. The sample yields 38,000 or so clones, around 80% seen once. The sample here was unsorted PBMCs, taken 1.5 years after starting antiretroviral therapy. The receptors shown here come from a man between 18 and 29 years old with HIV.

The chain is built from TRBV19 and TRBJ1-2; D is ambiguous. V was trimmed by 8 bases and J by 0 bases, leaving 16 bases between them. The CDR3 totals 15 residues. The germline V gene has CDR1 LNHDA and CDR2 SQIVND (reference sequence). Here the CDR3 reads CASRPAGGPNYGYTF. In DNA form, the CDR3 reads TGTGCCAGTCGCCCGGCGGGTGGCCCTAACTATGGCTACACCTTC.

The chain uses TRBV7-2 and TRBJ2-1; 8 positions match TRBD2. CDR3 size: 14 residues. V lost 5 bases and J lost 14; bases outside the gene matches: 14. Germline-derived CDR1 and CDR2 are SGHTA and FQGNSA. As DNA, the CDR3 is TGTGCCAGCAGCGTACGAGGAGGACGGGGGGGGGAGTTCTTC. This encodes CASSVRGGRGGEFF.

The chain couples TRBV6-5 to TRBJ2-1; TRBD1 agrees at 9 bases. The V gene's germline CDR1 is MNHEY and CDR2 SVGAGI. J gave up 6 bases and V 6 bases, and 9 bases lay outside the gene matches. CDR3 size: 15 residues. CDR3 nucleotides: TGTGCCAGCAGCGCGGGACAGGGAGCAGGCAATGAGCAGTTCTTC. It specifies CASSAGQGAGNEQFF.